The 22 T cell receptor beta chains below were found in one sample sequenced in a study of OX40 agonist ivuxolimab in advanced cancers. The protocol was immunoSEQ multiplex PCR, while the TCRdb copy is restricted to in-frame clones and leaves out a portion. The repertoire holds approximately 90,000 clones, with roughly nine tenths as singletons. The sample in question was CD4+ or CD8+ T cells sorted from blood, obtained in a trial of the OX40 agonist ivuxolimab. The receptors originated from an adult with an advanced solid tumor such as melanoma, head and neck, liver or kidney cancer.

This clone was recorded only once. This sequence joins TRBV2 and TRBJ2-4, with D unclear. The germline V and J ends were trimmed by 4 bases and 5 bases, with 6 bases remaining between them. Germline-derived CDR1 and CDR2 are SNHLY and FYNNEI. The CDR3 extends over 12 amino acids. CDR3 region: CASSGEQNIQYF. The DNA for the CDR3 is TGTGCCAGCAGTGGGGAACAAAACATTCAGTACTTC.

V usage is TRBV6-5 and J usage is TRBJ2-5; no firm D call. The CDR3 covers 13 residues. Trimming shortened V by 0 bases and J by 0 bases, and 2 bases separated the two germline ends. CDR1 MNHEY and CDR2 SVGAGI come from the germline V gene. CDR3 DNA: TGTGCCAGCAGTTACTCTTACCAAGAGACCCAGTACTTC. Its translation: CASSYSYQETQYF.

V usage is TRBV5-6 and J usage is TRBJ2-1; D unresolved. V lost 0 bases to trimming and J lost 6 bases, with 13 bases between them. The CDR3 totals 15 residues. Germline CDR1 and CDR2: SGHDT and YYEEEE. CDR3 sequence: CASSLANYRLNEQFF. CDR3 bases: TGTGCCAGCAGCTTGGCCAATTATCGGCTCAATGAGCAGTTCTTC.

The V and J genes are TRBV28 and TRBJ2-3, with D unclear. From germline, CDR1 is MDHEN and CDR2 SYDVKM. V was cut by 8 bases and J by 1 base, with 16 bases left in between. The CDR3 extends over 15 amino acids. CDR3 amino acids: CASALRVGGTDTQYF. The CDR3 bases are TGTGCCAGCGCCCTTCGGGTTGGCGGCACAGATACGCAGTATTTT.

The J gene is TRBJ1-2, the V gene TRBV6-5, with D perhaps matching TRBD1 (6 bases). V shed 2 bases and J shed 6 bases, with 13 bases lying between them. CDR1 MNHEY and CDR2 SVGAGI come from the germline V gene. This CDR3 spans 14 amino acids. CDR3 loop: CASSYGTGIDGYTF. The CDR3 DNA follows: TGTGCCAGCAGTTACGGAACAGGGATTGATGGCTACACCTTC.

V is TRBV18 and J is TRBJ2-1; TRBD2 is a possible D gene (5 bases). The germline CDR1 and CDR2 sequences are KGHSH and LQKENI. V shed 3 bases and J shed 8 bases, with 17 bases lying between them. There are 15 residues in the CDR3. In DNA, the CDR3 is TGTGCCAGCTCACCGCAGTCCTCAACTAGAGATGAGCAGTTCTTC. It yields the protein CASSPQSSTRDEQFF.

CDR3 DNA sequence: TGCGCCAGCAGTAATACCCAGGGGGTCTATGGCTACACCTTC. Translating gives CASSNTQGVYGYTF. This rearrangement joins TRBV5-1 to TRBJ1-2, with 7 bases fitting TRBD1. Trimming removed 5 bases from V and 4 bases from J; junction bases left unmatched: 8. The CDR3 runs 14 residues. In germline, CDR1 is SGHRS, CDR2 YFSETQ.

The chain carries TRBV5-1 and TRBJ2-3, with 8 bases lining up with TRBD1. Germline trimming cut 4 bases from V and 1 base from J; bases unmatched to any gene: 8. CDR1 SGHRS and CDR2 YFSETQ come from the germline V gene. CDR3 length: 16 residues. CDR3 in DNA: TGCGCCAGCAGCCCCCGACCGGGACAGGGCACAGATACGCAGTATTTT. This codes for CASSPRPGQGTDTQYF. The full variable domain, in which reference TRBV5-1 and TRBJ2-3 provide the parts outside the CDR3, is KAGVTQTPRYLIKTRGQQVTLSCSPISGHRSVSWYQQTPGQGLQFLFEYFSETQRNKGNFPGRFSGRQFSNSRSEMNVSTLELGDSALYLCASSPRPGQGTDTQYFGPGTRLTVL.

V and J are TRBV28 and TRBJ2-3, with D perhaps TRBD2 (6 bases). Trimming cost V 5 bases and J 0 bases, with 24 bases left between them. Germline assignment: CDR1 MDHEN and CDR2 SYDVKM. This CDR3 has 19 residues. The CDR3 region has the DNA TGTGCCAGCAGTCCACCACCCCTATCGGTAGCGGAGAGCACAGATACGCAGTATTTT. Translation gives CASSPPPLSVAESTDTQYF.

The gene calls are TRBV13 and TRBJ1-2, with D hard to call. Trimming shortened V by 2 bases and J by 4 bases, and 17 bases separated the two germline ends. This CDR3 is 16 amino acids long. The germline V gene encodes CDR1 PRHDT and CDR2 FYEKMQ (reference sequence). The CDR3 here is CASSLSYWEVTYGYTF. The CDR3 DNA follows: TGTGCCAGCAGCTTAAGTTATTGGGAGGTTACCTATGGCTACACCTTC.

The chain combines TRBV5-6 with TRBJ1-1; 7 nucleotides line up with TRBD1. V dropped 4 bases and J dropped 5; count of bases not matched to a gene: 17. The V gene's germline CDR1 is SGHDT and CDR2 YYEEEE. The CDR3 covers 17 residues. The CDR3 region is CASSRRTTGVGETEAFF. As DNA, the CDR3 is TGTGCCAGCAGCCGACGAACTACAGGGGTGGGCGAAACTGAAGCTTTCTTT.

The chain couples TRBV4-2 to TRBJ2-7; 14 positions match TRBD2. CDR3 length: 17 residues. The V gene's germline CDR1 is LGHNA and CDR2 YNFKEQ. V gave up 3 bases and J gave up 6 bases; unmatched junction bases: 10. DNA for the CDR3: TGTGCCAGCAGCCATGGAACGGGACTAGCGGGAGAGAGCGAGCAGTACTTC. It translates to CASSHGTGLAGESEQYF.

The chain carries TRBV27 and TRBJ2-1; 12 positions agree with TRBD2. Germline V lookup: CDR1 MNHEY, CDR2 SMNVEV (reference sequence). Germline trimming cut 9 bases from V and 7 bases from J; bases unmatched to any gene: 7. This CDR3 is built from 14 residues. The CDR3 sequence: CASSTSGSRNEQFF. CDR3 DNA: TGTGCCAGTTCGACTAGCGGGAGTAGGAATGAGCAGTTCTTC.

For the CDR3, the DNA is TGTGCCAGCAGCCGACTAGCGGGAGGGGTTAATGAGCAGTTCTTC. Its protein product is CASSRLAGGVNEQFF. The rearrangement joins TRBV7-6 to TRBJ2-1, with 14 bases lining up with TRBD2. Germline V gene sequence: CDR1 SGHVS, CDR2 FNYEAQ. The CDR3 loop spans 15 amino acids. Germline trimming cut 5 bases from V and 7 bases from J; bases unmatched to any gene: 4.

The chain carries TRBV7-3 and TRBJ2-2; D is unresolved. This CDR3 contains 13 residues. Germline CDR1 SGHTA, CDR2 FQGTGA. Trimming left V 2 bases short and J 6 bases short, with 7 bases between. CDR3 DNA: TGTGCCAGCAGCTTAGGGGTCCCCGGGGAGCTGTTTTTT. This encodes CASSLGVPGELFF.

This clone was picked up one time. The chain has TRBV4-2 and TRBJ1-5, with D possibly TRBD1 on 5 matching bases. In germline, CDR1 is LGHNA, CDR2 YNFKEQ. The CDR3 consists of 16 residues. Trimming stripped 1 base from V and 2 bases from J, with 12 bases between. The CDR3 nucleotides are TGTGCCAGCAGCCAAGGTTTCGGGGCTGGCAATCAGCCCCAGCATTTT. Amino acid sequence: CASSQGFGAGNQPQHF.

This clone was seen a few times. The V call is TRBV5-8, the J call TRBJ1-5; D not certain. V was trimmed by 7 bases and J by 3 bases, leaving 11 bases between them. CDR1 and CDR2 from the germline V gene are SGHTS and YDEGEE. The CDR3 sequence is 13 residues long. CDR3 nucleotides: TGTGCCAGCCGGAGGGCCATCAATCAGCCCCAGCATTTT. Translation: CASRRAINQPQHF.

This rearrangement joins TRBV7-2 to TRBJ2-2; a weak D match, TRBD2 (6 bases). V was trimmed by 4 bases and J by 8 bases, leaving 8 bases between them. Germline V CDR1 and CDR2: SGHTA, FQGNSA. The CDR3 contains 12 residues. In DNA form, the CDR3 reads TGTGCCAGCAGCTCACTAGCTGGGGAGCTGTTTTTT. Protein: CASSSLAGELFF.

This chain's CDR3 is CASSQEQQGAYEQYF. The CDR3 nucleotides read TGCGCCAGCAGCCAAGAACAGCAGGGGGCCTACGAGCAGTACTTC. The chain links TRBV4-1 to TRBJ2-7; the match to TRBD1 covers 7 bases. Germline values: CDR1 MGHRA, CDR2 YSYEKL. V dropped 0 bases and J dropped 2; count of bases not matched to a gene: 4. This CDR3 is 15 amino acids long.

This chain joins TRBV6-4 and TRBJ2-2, with TRBD2 identical over 9 bases. Germline lookup yields CDR1 MRHNA and CDR2 SNTAGT. The CDR3 is 15 amino acids. The V and J ends lost 3 bases and 4 bases, in that order; junction bases with no gene match: 3. The CDR3, as DNA: TGTGCCAGCAGTGAGTCTAGCGGGATCACCGGGGAGCTGTTTTTT. Residues: CASSESSGITGELFF.

This clone was seen once. This chain links TRBV5-8 with TRBJ2-7, with D unclear. The CDR3 has 12 residues. Trimming removed 3 bases from V and 3 bases from J, with 7 bases in between. The germline CDR1 and CDR2 sequences are SGHTS and YDEGEE. CDR3 amino acids: CASSSDLYEQYF. In DNA form, the CDR3 reads TGTGCCAGCAGCTCGGACCTCTACGAGCAGTACTTC.

The chain combines TRBV19 with TRBJ2-7; TRBD2 aligns across 8 bases. CDR1 is LNHDA, CDR2 SQIVND, per germline (reference sequence). The CDR3 has 15 amino acids. The trim removed 0 bases at V and 4 bases at J, leaving 5 bases unmatched. CDR3 region: CASSIERGGGYEQYF. For the CDR3, the DNA is TGTGCCAGTAGTATAGAACGGGGGGGCGGATACGAGCAGTACTTC.